These T cell receptor beta chains were read from a single sample in a study of vaccination and CD4 T cells after COVID-19. TCRdb passed the PCR reads through MiXCR, listing each CDR3 protein once. The sample records roughly 23,000 distinct CDR3 sequences, about two fifths being singletons. Their target antigens are unknown. This sample comprised CD4+ T cells from blood, cultured in vitro, obtained about 7 months after SARS-CoV-2 vaccination. Receptors were obtained from a human donor who had recovered from COVID-19. CDR3s include the opening cysteine and the closing phenylalanine or tryptophan. Each record gives: CDR3 length, J gene, clone size, V gene, D gene, CDR3 protein, CDR3 DNA. The D gene is left open where the match is weak. Size tells how often a clone was seen (once, few, many) or the class of an expanded clone, and some rows leave it out.

>12|TRBJ1-5|few|TRBV7-9|.
CASSLGDQPQHF
TGTGCCAGCAGCTTAGGCGATCAGCCCCAGCATTTT
>12|TRBJ1-2|few|TRBV5-8|.
CASSLAGYGYTF
TGTGCCAGCAGCTTAGCAGGTTATGGCTACACCTTC
>13|TRBJ2-7|.|TRBV2|TRBD1
CASRDRGLGEQYF
TGTGCCAGCAGGGACAGGGGGCTGGGCGAGCAGTACTTC
>15|TRBJ1-5|few|TRBV7-2|.
CASSLVWGWDQPQHF
TGTGCCAGCAGCTTAGTGTGGGGATGGGATCAGCCCCAGCATTTT
>16|TRBJ2-6|.|TRBV10-3|.
CAISETTGAGANVLTF
TGTGCCATCAGTGAGACCACAGGAGCCGGGGCCAACGTCCTGACTTTC
>16|TRBJ2-7|.|TRBV20-1|TRBD2
CSARDPLAGSAYEQYF
TGCAGTGCTAGAGATCCCCTAGCGGGGAGTGCCTACGAGCAGTACTTC
>15|TRBJ1-2|.|TRBV4-2|TRBD1
CASSPSGQGGYGYTF
TGTGCCAGCAGCCCTTCAGGACAGGGCGGTTATGGCTACACCTTC
>16|TRBJ2-1|once|TRBV10-3|TRBD1
CATVGLTGTGANEQFF
TGTGCCACCGTGGGCCTAACCGGGACAGGGGCCAATGAGCAGTTCTTC
>14|TRBJ2-1|.|TRBV7-8|.
CASRPPGRYNEQFF
TGTGCCAGCAGACCGCCAGGGAGGTACAATGAGCAGTTCTTC
>14|TRBJ2-3|.|TRBV7-2|.
CASSLSYHTDTQYF
TGTGCCAGCAGCTTGAGCTACCACACAGATACGCAGTATTTT
>14|TRBJ1-2|many|TRBV27|.
CASKYTDGYYGYTF
TGTGCCAGCAAGTACACGGACGGGTACTATGGCTACACCTTC
>15|TRBJ2-2|.|TRBV7-3|TRBD2
CASSFTSGNTGELFF
TGTGCCAGCAGCTTCACTAGCGGAAACACCGGGGAGCTGTTTTTT
>13|TRBJ2-5|.|TRBV7-9|.
CASSLDGGETQYF
TGTGCCAGCAGCTTAGACGGAGGGGAGACCCAGTACTTC
>12|TRBJ2-7|.|TRBV20-1|.
CSARKFSYEQYF
TGCAGTGCTAGAAAGTTCTCCTACGAGCAGTACTTC
>16|TRBJ1-2|.|TRBV7-9|TRBD1
CASSTLGQRTNYGYTF
TGTGCCAGCAGCACACTGGGACAGAGGACTAACTATGGCTACACCTTC
>16|TRBJ1-2|few|TRBV7-9|TRBD1
CASSLLTGESNYGYTF
TGTGCCAGCAGCTTACTAACAGGGGAATCTAACTATGGCTACACCTTC
>16|TRBJ1-3|.|TRBV20-1|.
CSAREGSTISGNTIYF
TGCAGTGCTAGAGAAGGAAGCACCATCTCTGGAAACACCATATATTTT
>13|TRBJ1-2|few|TRBV7-9|.
CASSENRDDGYTF
TGTGCCAGCAGCGAAAACAGGGATGATGGCTACACCTTC
>13|TRBJ2-5|.|TRBV19|.
CASSRDLQETQYF
TGTGCCAGTAGTAGGGACCTCCAAGAGACCCAGTACTTC
>14|TRBJ2-1|once|TRBV2|.
CATSRQSSYNEQFF
TGTGCCACCTCCAGACAAAGCTCCTACAATGAGCAGTTCTTC
>13|TRBJ2-5|.|TRBV2|.
CASSGRGQETQYF
TGTGCCAGCAGTGGACGGGGCCAAGAGACCCAGTACTTC
>15|TRBJ2-3|.|TRBV24-1|.
CATSDSAGPPDTQYF
TGTGCCACCAGTGATTCGGCAGGGCCCCCAGATACGCAGTATTTT
>15|TRBJ2-7|few|TRBV27|TRBD1
CASRGRTGWAYEQYF
TGTGCCAGCAGGGGAAGGACAGGATGGGCCTACGAGCAGTACTTC
>17|TRBJ1-6|.|TRBV21-1|.
CASNRVKTGLVDSPLHF
TGTGCCAGCAACCGGGTGAAGACAGGGCTTGTCGATTCACCCCTCCACTTT
>18|TRBJ2-3|.|TRBV27|TRBD2
CASKSRPTSGGAVDTQYF
TGTGCCAGCAAATCTAGACCGACTAGCGGGGGGGCCGTAGATACGCAGTATTTT
>15|TRBJ1-1|few|TRBV7-9|.
CASSFYQRENTEAFF
TGTGCCAGCAGCTTTTACCAGCGTGAGAACACTGAAGCTTTCTTT
>14|TRBJ2-1|.|TRBV6-1|TRBD2
CASRPSGRPNEQFF
TGTGCCAGCAGACCTAGCGGGAGGCCCAATGAGCAGTTCTTC
>13|TRBJ1-6|.|TRBV2|.
CASKEGAGSPLHF
TGTGCCAGCAAGGAAGGGGCTGGGTCACCCCTCCACTTT
>13|TRBJ2-1|.|TRBV10-3|.
CATTGASYNEQFF
TGTGCCACAACCGGGGCCTCCTACAATGAGCAGTTCTTC
>14|TRBJ2-7|few|TRBV6-1|.
CASSPRRNSYEQYF
TGTGCCAGCAGTCCCCGGAGGAACTCCTACGAGCAGTACTTC
>18|TRBJ2-5|once|TRBV25-1|TRBD1
CASSEGAGGQGVRKTQYF
TGTGCCAGCAGTGAAGGGGCTGGGGGACAGGGGGTTCGGAAGACCCAGTACTTC
>11|TRBJ2-7|.|TRBV18|.
CASTGSYEQYF
TGTGCCAGCACAGGGTCCTACGAGCAGTACTTC
>14|TRBJ2-5|.|TRBV6-2/TRBV6-3|TRBD2
CASSYSGGGETQYF
TGTGCCAGCAGCTATAGCGGGGGAGGAGAGACCCAGTACTTC
>15|TRBJ2-2|once|TRBV19|.
CASTTGWGNTGELFF
TGTGCCAGTACCACCGGGTGGGGGAACACCGGGGAGCTGTTTTTT
>16|TRBJ2-2|.|TRBV4-3|.
CASSQEVGAATGELFF
TGCGCCAGCAGCCAAGAAGTAGGGGCGGCGACCGGGGAGCTGTTTTTT
>18|TRBJ2-3|few|TRBV7-8|.
CASSLELGLGWVPDTQYF
TGTGCCAGCAGCTTGGAACTGGGGCTCGGCTGGGTTCCAGATACGCAGTATTTT
>12|TRBJ2-1|.|TRBV6-5|.
CASSYRGREQFF
TGTGCCAGCAGTTATAGGGGGAGGGAGCAGTTCTTC
>16|TRBJ2-1|.|TRBV27|TRBD2
CASSLWASGRNNEQFF
TGTGCCAGCAGTTTATGGGCTAGCGGGAGGAACAATGAGCAGTTCTTC
>16|TRBJ1-6|few|TRBV5-4|.
CASSLVSGKADSPLHF
TGTGCCAGCAGCTTGGTGTCAGGAAAAGCCGATTCACCCCTCCACTTT
>12|TRBJ1-5|.|TRBV4-1|.
CASSTPVGPQHF
TGCGCCAGCAGCACCCCCGTCGGGCCCCAGCATTTT
>13|TRBJ1-1|.|TRBV6-5|.
CASSYSGSLEAFF
TGTGCCAGCAGTTACTCTGGCAGCCTTGAAGCTTTCTTT
>13|TRBJ1-2|few|TRBV19|.
CATWGQAQYGYTF
TGTGCTACCTGGGGGCAGGCACAGTATGGCTACACCTTC
>16|TRBJ2-1|.|TRBV19|TRBD2
CASSIGGSGDYNEQFF
TGTGCCAGTAGTATAGGCGGCAGCGGGGACTACAATGAGCAGTTCTTC